One T cell receptor beta chain is described in this entry. The antigen it binds to is not known. No base-level quality is on record; no much larger clone is a single base apart. This sample is drawn from a study of PD-1 blockade in classical Hodgkin lymphoma (dated by TCRdb to the early 2020s). Regarding the study in general: Nivolumab dosing was 3 mg/kg intravenously every 2 weeks, continuing until either disease progression or unacceptable toxicity. To define a peripheral blood immune signature of response to PD-1 blockade in classical Hodgkin lymphoma, the study combined TCR beta sequencing with CyTOF.

The Qiagen DNeasy kit was used to extract genomic DNA from unsorted PBMCs and from the negatively selected CD4+ and CD8+ fractions. TCR beta CDR3 regions were amplified by immunoSEQ multiplex PCR using primers annealing to V and J segments. A synthetic immune receptor repertoire was used to minimize amplification bias, and any residual bias was removed computationally once sequencing was done. In the source study's methods: Custom Python scripts were used to quantify repertoire diversity as the Shannon entropy index. Unsorted, CD4+ and CD8+ repertoires were examined separately, except in combined analyses, for which CD4+ and CD8+ sequences were merged in silico. A clone counted as expanded when the clone's frequency after treatment rose at least 2-fold relative to C1D1, and clones undetected at baseline were given a pseudocount of 0.5. Clones with 0 or 1 copy at C1D1 were defined as singleton clones, while clones with 2 or more copies were defined as non-singleton clones. Clones expanded in unsorted samples were annotated as CD4+, CD8+ or unknown by matching protein sequences in sorted samples from the same patient. Wilcoxon tests on paired samples were used to test diversity changes from C1D1 to C4D1. This immuneACCESS table, as held by TCRdb, lists in-frame sequences with V and J called but not all clones. Of the missing ones, under half trace to an unresolved V gene in checked studies; the others have no known cause. V and J calls and clone size follow that table, whereas D and trimming were derived from the DNA. Present in this sample are approximately 6,800 clones, about 80% of which were seen just once. The top ten clonotypes cover 2% to 3% of the sample.

Reading the germline V gene gives CDR1 SGHVS and CDR2 FQNEAQ. Taken from cysteine to phenylalanine, the CDR3 has 13 residues. The kept DNA is CDR3 alone, 39 bases in frame from the first base. V is reduced by 1 base and J by 2 bases, leaving a spacing of 5 bases between them. Overall study results and their limits: The study was restricted to a single clinical trial cohort, and the causes of repertoire differences, possibly disease activity or prior therapy, were left undefined. Patients starting nivolumab less than 1 year after ASCT had lower diversity and were excluded from later analyses to avoid confounding by immune reconstitution. CD4+ but not CD8+ TCR diversity rose significantly by C4D1 (p=0.0027 vs p=0.16), most apparent in complete responders (p=0.02). Baseline diversity similar to that of newly diagnosed patients was observed in trial patients achieving complete response, whereas significantly lower diversity was observed in partial responders and progressors. Baseline TCR diversity was reported to be lower in newly diagnosed patients than in healthy donors, and even lower in relapsed/refractory patients.

The label giving this sample's time point can be read as: cycle 1 day 1 (C1D1), immediately before nivolumab initiation. Every trial patient had relapsed after autologous stem cell transplantation, and cohorts A, B and C differed in prior brentuximab vedotin exposure. Magnetic negative selection with a Miltenyi CD4+ T cell isolation kit was used to purify CD4+ T cells from thawed PBMCs. The trial cohort included 50 to 60 patients with relapsed/refractory classical Hodgkin lymphoma, and each patient had a best overall response of complete response, partial response or progressive disease. In the multi-cohort phase II CheckMate 205 trial, trial patients received single-agent nivolumab. Best overall response was determined by an independent review committee according to the 2007 International Working Group response criteria. Trial PBMCs were collected just before the start of nivolumab (C1D1) and during therapy at cycle 2 day 1 and cycle 4 day 1. Peripheral blood was collected in 8 mL Vacutainer Cell Preparation Tubes, from which PBMCs were isolated by centrifugation and then cryopreserved. Purified CD4+ and CD8+ fractions were prepared only for cases with an additional available PBMC sample. Magnetically labelled cells were depleted on LS columns in a quadroMACS separator, and the flow-through was collected as the purified fraction.

This TCR derives from a human donor with classical Hodgkin lymphoma. The rearranged chain carries TRBV7-8 and TRBJ1-1; no D gene can be assigned with confidence. Sequenced here: CD4+ T cells from blood, sampled at baseline. The DNA sequence is TGTGCCAGCAGCTTAGAAGGAAACACTGAAGCTTTCTTT. The encoded protein is CASSLEGNTEAFF. The reference TRBV7-8 and TRBJ1-1 proteins fill in what lies around the CDR3, so the full variable domain reads GAGVSQSPRYKVAKRGQDVALRCDPISGHVSLFWYQQALGQGPEFLTYFQNEAQLDKSGLPSDRFFAERPEGSVSTLKIQRTQQEDSAVYLCASSLEGNTEAFFGQGTRLTVV.